This T cell receptor beta chain was identified during a study of T cell responses to AZD1222 COVID-19 vaccine listed by TCRdb under 2021. For the wider study: AZD1222 recipients whose second dose came at about 4 weeks and those whose second dose came at about 12 weeks were combined into one group, since spike-specific TCR depth and breadth did not differ between the two schedules. TCR sequencing covered over 230 trial participants: 207 given two doses of AZD1222 and approximately 26 given two doses of MenACWY control vaccine. Enrollment into the trials was organized by age into subgroups of 18-55, 56-69 and 70-plus years, and those subgroups contained approximately 150, 30 and 60 TCR-sequenced participants, respectively.

As for this clone: Which antigen it targets is not known. No clone much larger than this one lies a single base away; base qualities are absent.

The CDR3 numbers 16 residues from cysteine through phenylalanine. The only DNA kept is the CDR3, 48 bases in frame from the first base. The junction carries 20 bases between V and J, which are trimmed by 5 bases and 4 bases respectively. According to the germline V gene (reference sequence), CDR1 reads MNHEY and CDR2 reads SMNVEV. The time point tag for this specimen amounts to: baseline before first vaccination. Vaccinee samples came from UK trials COV001 and COV002, including a single-blind randomized controlled phase 2/3 trial of AZD1222 (ChAdOx1 nCoV-19) in healthy adults. For TCRbeta chain sequencing, PBMC samples were collected from trial participants at day 0 and at day 28 after the second dose. Study-wide findings and limitations: Because no day 14 peak-response samples were available, the repertoires could be characterized only after the peak T cell response. In the small 56-69-year group, the increase in depth fell short of significance, most likely because of low power. Most participants were white British and females outnumbered males, and the authors suggested that clonal diversity may have been underestimated. Only five or six AZD1222 recipients were SARS-CoV-2 seropositive at baseline, limiting conclusions about previously exposed vaccinees. After two AZD1222 doses, both the breadth and the depth of spike-specific TCRs were significantly higher than at day 0 and than in MenACWY recipients. The vaccine-associated CD4 TCRs covered the entire spike protein, and the dominant responses fell in regions 160-218 and 743-854. Epitopes outside the regions mutated in the B.1.351 and B.1.1.7 variants were reportedly recognized by nearly half of the unique spike-specific TCRs.

The CDR3 regions of human TCRbeta chains were analyzed by immunosequencing. As for how the authors treated the data: Repertoire TCRs were checked for matches against a reference library of SARS-CoV-2-specific TCRs that had been generated using the MIRA antigen-specificity platform. Breadth was defined as the fraction of unique TCRs that were SARS-CoV-2-associated. Depth was defined as the fraction of total T cells that were SARS-CoV-2-associated. Using the MIRA data, each spike-specific TCR was mapped to the spike region that the TCR reacts to and placed in a CD4 or CD8 class. Log10-transformed breadth and depth values were compared by one-way ANOVA with Sidak's multiple comparisons tests. TCRdb limited this immuneACCESS table to in-frame rearrangements with V and J called. A share of clones is missing; checked studies link under half to unresolved V genes, and the rest is unexplained. D and trimming were read from the DNA, whereas the V and J calls and clone size are those reported in that table. For this sample there are fewer than 130,000 clones; around 89% appear just once. 1.6% of the sample comes from the top ten.

This sequence uses TRBV27 and TRBJ1-1; no D gene call is confident. This receptor was taken from an adult in good health. The starting material was peripheral blood, obtained on day 0 of AZD1222 vaccination. The nucleotide sequence is given as TGTGCCAGCAGTACACGCTCCCCCTTCTCCGGCACTGAAGCTTTCTTT. Its protein reads: CASSTRSPFSGTEAFF.